The source of this T cell receptor (beta chain) is a study of shared clonotypes between healthy human individuals. The wider study: Three CD4 naive, three CD4 memory, two CD8 naive and one CD8 memory plate were used per donor. The study's findings and limits: Lower generation probabilities were found for non-shared clonotypes than for those shared by all four donors.

Study processing details: With immunoSEQ giving junction-only sequences and no quality scores, filtering differed. The table came from immunoSEQ multiplex PCR; TCRdb's copy has only in-frame clones and leaves some out. V and J calls plus clone size are reproduced from that table; the DNA served to infer D and trimming. The sample lists approximately 2,000,000 clones; just under 95% were seen once. Details on this clone: What it recognizes is unknown.

Trimming left V 4 bases short and J 4 bases short, with 13 bases between. This CDR3 contains 14 residues. Germline values: CDR1 MNHEY, CDR2 SMNVEV (reference sequence). Sequenced material: naive CD4+ T cells from PBMCs. Subset in this sample: CD45RA+ positively selected. The chain is built from TRBV27 and TRBJ1-2; D is unresolved. This TCR was sampled from a man in his late teens or twenties in good health. Some clones in this sample may be carry-over from other donors' samples. The CDR3 DNA sequence: TGTGCCAGCAGTTCAAGCGGCCAGTTCTATGGCTACACCTTC. Translation gives CASSSSGQFYGYTF.